The present entry profiles one T cell receptor beta chain with its context. Its antigen remains unidentified. For the second PCR, which ran for about 6 to 11 cycles, a sample-barcoded 5' primer and a J-beta primer mix were used. One entry per CDR3 protein, called by TCRdb with MiXCR from the 5' RACE reads. The table records 800,000 to 900,000 distinct CDR3 sequences, about 62% of them present only once. This record comes from a study of blood T cells in healthy people across ages. Study-wide results and caveats: TCR beta diversity, measured per million T cells, fell in a roughly linear way with age. As naive T cell percentage varied, TCR beta diversity correlated strongly with it.

Donation came from healthy Caucasian individuals in Russia who were aged 6 to 90. Per sample, no less than 5.5 micrograms of total RNA were extracted. The CDR3 has 13 residues. Trimming took 6 bases from V and 5 from J, leaving 13 bases between them. Germline CDR1 ENHRY, CDR2 SYGVKD. Sequencing input: blood. The chain employs TRBV10-3 and TRBJ2-5; possible D gene TRBD2, 7 bases. The TCR was taken from a man aged 30 to 39 in good health. CDR3 nucleotides: TGTGCCATCAGAGGGGGGGGCCCGGAGACCCAGTACTTC. Translated, it gives CAIRGGGPETQYF.